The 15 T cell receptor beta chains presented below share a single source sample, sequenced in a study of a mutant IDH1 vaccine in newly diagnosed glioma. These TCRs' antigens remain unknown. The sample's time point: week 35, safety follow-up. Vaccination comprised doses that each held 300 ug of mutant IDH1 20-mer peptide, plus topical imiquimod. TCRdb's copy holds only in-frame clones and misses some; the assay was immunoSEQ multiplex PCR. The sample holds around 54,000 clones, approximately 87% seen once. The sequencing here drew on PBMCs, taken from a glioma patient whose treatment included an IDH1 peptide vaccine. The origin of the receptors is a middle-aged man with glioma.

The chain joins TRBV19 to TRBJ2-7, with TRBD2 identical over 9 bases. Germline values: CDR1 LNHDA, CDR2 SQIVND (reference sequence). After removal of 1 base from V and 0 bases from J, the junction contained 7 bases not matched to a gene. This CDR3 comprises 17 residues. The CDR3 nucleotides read TGTGCCAGTAGTATAGTTCCGCGGGAGGGCCGCTCCTACGAGCAGTACTTC. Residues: CASSIVPREGRSYEQYF.

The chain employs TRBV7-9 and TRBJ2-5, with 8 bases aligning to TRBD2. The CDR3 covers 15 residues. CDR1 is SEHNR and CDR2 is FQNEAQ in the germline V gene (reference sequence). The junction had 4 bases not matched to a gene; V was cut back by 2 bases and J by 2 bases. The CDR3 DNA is TGTGCCAGCAGCTTAACGGGACTAGAACAAGAGACCCAGTACTTC. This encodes CASSLTGLEQETQYF.

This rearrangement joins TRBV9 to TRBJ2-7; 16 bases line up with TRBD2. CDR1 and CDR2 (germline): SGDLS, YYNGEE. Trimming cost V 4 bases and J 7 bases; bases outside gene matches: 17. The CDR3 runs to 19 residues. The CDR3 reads CASSPPRSGLAGGQGEQYF. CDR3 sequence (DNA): TGTGCCAGCAGCCCCCCACGATCGGGACTAGCGGGAGGGCAAGGGGAGCAGTACTTC.

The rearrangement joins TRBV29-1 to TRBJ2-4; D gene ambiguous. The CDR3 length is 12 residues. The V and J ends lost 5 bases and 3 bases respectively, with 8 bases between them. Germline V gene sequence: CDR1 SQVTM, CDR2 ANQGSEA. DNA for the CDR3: TGCAGCGTTTGGGGTGGCAAAAACATTCAGTACTTC. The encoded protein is CSVWGGKNIQYF.

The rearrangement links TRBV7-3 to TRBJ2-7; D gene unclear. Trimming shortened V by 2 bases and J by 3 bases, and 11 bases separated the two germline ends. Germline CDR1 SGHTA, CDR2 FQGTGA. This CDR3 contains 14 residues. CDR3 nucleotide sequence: TGTGCCAGCAGCTTATTGCCGGTCGACTACGAGCAGTACTTC. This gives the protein CASSLLPVDYEQYF.

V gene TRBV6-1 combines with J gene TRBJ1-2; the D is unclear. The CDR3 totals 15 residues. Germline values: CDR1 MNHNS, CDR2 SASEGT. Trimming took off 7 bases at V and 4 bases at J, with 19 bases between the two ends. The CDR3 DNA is TGTGCCAGCATTGTCGGGCAGACGCTTGCCTATGGCTACACCTTC. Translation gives CASIVGQTLAYGYTF.

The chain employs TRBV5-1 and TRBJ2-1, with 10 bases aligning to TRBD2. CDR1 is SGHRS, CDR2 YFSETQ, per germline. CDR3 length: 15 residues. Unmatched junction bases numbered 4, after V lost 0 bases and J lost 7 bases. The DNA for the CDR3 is TGCGCCAGCAGCTTGGAATCTAGCGGGAGAAATGAGCAGTTCTTC. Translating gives CASSLESSGRNEQFF.

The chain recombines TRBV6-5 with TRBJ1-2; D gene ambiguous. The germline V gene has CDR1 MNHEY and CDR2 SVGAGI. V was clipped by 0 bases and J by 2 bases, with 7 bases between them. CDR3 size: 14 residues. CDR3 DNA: TGTGCCAGCAGTTACTCCAGCAGCAACTATGGCTACACCTTC. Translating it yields CASSYSSSNYGYTF.

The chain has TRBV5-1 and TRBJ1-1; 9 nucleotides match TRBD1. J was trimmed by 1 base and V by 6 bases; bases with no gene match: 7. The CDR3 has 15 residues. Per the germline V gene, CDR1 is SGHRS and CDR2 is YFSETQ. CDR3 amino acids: CASTYGDRENTEAFF. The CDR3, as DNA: TGCGCCAGCACATACGGGGACAGGGAGAACACTGAAGCTTTCTTT.

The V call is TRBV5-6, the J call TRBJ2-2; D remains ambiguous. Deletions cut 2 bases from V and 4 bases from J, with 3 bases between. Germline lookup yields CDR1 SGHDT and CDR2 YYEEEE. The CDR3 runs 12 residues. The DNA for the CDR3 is TGTGCCAGCAGCTTTGGCACCGGGGAGCTGTTTTTT. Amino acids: CASSFGTGELFF.

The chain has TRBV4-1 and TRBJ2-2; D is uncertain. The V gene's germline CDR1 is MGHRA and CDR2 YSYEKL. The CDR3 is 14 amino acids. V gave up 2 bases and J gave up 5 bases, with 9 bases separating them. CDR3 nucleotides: TGCGCCAGCAGCCAACAGCAAAGGACCGGGGAGCTGTTTTTT. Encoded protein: CASSQQQRTGELFF.

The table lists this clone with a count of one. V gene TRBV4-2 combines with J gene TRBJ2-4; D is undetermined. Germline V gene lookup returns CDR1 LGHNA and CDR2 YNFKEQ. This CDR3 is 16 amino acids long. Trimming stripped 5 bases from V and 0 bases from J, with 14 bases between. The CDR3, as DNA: TGTGCCAGCAGCTCTTACCAGACTGAAGCCAAAAACATTCAGTACTTC. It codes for CASSSYQTEAKNIQYF.

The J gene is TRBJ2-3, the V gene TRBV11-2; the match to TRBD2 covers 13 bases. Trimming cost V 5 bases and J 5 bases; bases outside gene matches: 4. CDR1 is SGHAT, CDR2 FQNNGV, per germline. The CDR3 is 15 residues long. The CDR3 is CASSAGLAGIDTQYF. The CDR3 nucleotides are TGTGCCAGCAGCGCGGGACTAGCGGGAATAGATACGCAGTATTTT. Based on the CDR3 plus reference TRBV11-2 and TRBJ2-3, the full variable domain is EAGVAQSPRYKIIEKRQSVAFWCNPISGHATLYWYQQILGQGPKLLIQFQNNGVVDDSQLPKDRFSAERLKGVDSTLKIQPAKLEDSAVYLCASSAGLAGIDTQYFGPGTRLTVL.

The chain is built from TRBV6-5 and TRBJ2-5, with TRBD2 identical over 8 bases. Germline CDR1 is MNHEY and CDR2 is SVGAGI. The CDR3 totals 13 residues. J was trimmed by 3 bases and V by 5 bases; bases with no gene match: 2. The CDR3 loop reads CASSRGGKETQYF. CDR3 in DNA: TGTGCCAGCAGTCGGGGGGGGAAAGAGACCCAGTACTTC.

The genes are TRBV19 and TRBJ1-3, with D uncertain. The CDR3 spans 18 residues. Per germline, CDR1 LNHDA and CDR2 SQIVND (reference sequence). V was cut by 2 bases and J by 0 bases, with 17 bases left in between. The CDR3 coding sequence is TGTGCCAGTAGTATATTATTTAGTCTTGGGAGCTCTGGAAACACCATATATTTT. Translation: CASSILFSLGSSGNTIYF.